Shown below are 15 T cell receptor beta chains from a single sample sequenced in a study of OX40 agonist ivuxolimab in advanced cancers. Using immunoSEQ multiplex PCR, the repertoire was profiled, and TCRdb retains in-frame clones only, with some absent. The data contain approximately 70,000 clones, about nine tenths of them singletons. Sequenced material: CD4+ or CD8+ T cells sorted from blood, taken in a trial of the OX40 agonist ivuxolimab. The receptors were sampled from an adult with an advanced solid tumor such as melanoma, head and neck, liver or kidney cancer.

The chain couples TRBV2 to TRBJ1-5; perhaps TRBD1 as D (6 bases). V was clipped by 3 bases and J by 4 bases, with 19 bases between them. CDR3 size: 17 residues. Germline assignment: CDR1 SNHLY and CDR2 FYNNEI. The CDR3 sequence is CASSDPRGTGTNQPQHF. DNA for the CDR3: TGTGCCAGCAGTGATCCCAGGGGCACAGGGACTAATCAGCCCCAGCATTTT.

This clone was observed a single time. The chain joins TRBV30 to TRBJ1-3, with TRBD1 matching 7 bases. CDR1 is GTSNPN and CDR2 is SVGIG in the germline V gene (reference sequence). V lost 5 bases to trimming and J lost 4 bases; unmatched junction nucleotides: 8. The CDR3 has 14 residues. CDR3 protein: CAWDTTGSGNTIYF. The CDR3 nucleotides read TGTGCCTGGGACACGACAGGGTCAGGAAACACCATATATTTT.

This chain connects TRBV29-1 to TRBJ2-7; no reliable D call. Germline V gives CDR1 SQVTM, CDR2 ANQGSEA. This CDR3 spans 14 amino acids. Trimming pared 5 bases from V and 5 bases from J, leaving 19 bases between. CDR3 loop: CSVTESNSAHEQYF. CDR3 bases: TGCAGCGTTACGGAATCGAATAGTGCCCACGAGCAGTACTTC.

The chain links TRBV4-3 to TRBJ1-5; TRBD1 matches at 7 bases. V trimming: 0 bases; J trimming: 7 bases; junction bases outside the gene matches: 6. The CDR3 sequence is 15 residues long. Per the germline V gene, CDR1 is LGHNA and CDR2 is YSLEER. In DNA, the CDR3 is TGCGCCAGCAGCCAAGACACAGGGGTTGTGCAGCCCCAGCATTTT. Translated, it gives CASSQDTGVVQPQHF.

Only a few counts were recorded for this clone. The chain couples TRBV6-5 to TRBJ2-7; possible D gene TRBD2, 6 bases. This CDR3 is built from 14 residues. Trimming shortened V by 5 bases and J by 1 base, and 12 bases separated the two germline ends. In germline, CDR1 is MNHEY, CDR2 SVGAGI. CDR3 loop: CASSERGTSYEQYF. Written as DNA, the CDR3 is TGTGCCAGCAGTGAACGGGGGACTTCCTACGAGCAGTACTTC.

The chain is built from TRBV11-2 and TRBJ1-1, with 9 bases fitting TRBD1. The germline gives CDR1 SGHAT, CDR2 FQNNGV. Losses at the gene ends were 4 bases for V and 7 bases for J; bases not matched to a gene: 7. This CDR3 has 14 amino acids. CDR3 region: CASSYGTGKDEAFF. The CDR3 nucleotides read TGTGCCAGCAGCTATGGGACAGGGAAGGATGAAGCTTTCTTT. Complete variable domain (other parts from reference TRBV11-2 and TRBJ1-1): EAGVAQSPRYKIIEKRQSVAFWCNPISGHATLYWYQQILGQGPKLLIQFQNNGVVDDSQLPKDRFSAERLKGVDSTLKIQPAKLEDSAVYLCASSYGTGKDEAFFGQGTRLTVV.

CDR3 nucleotide sequence: TGTGCCTGGAGTGGCTACGAGCAGTACTTC. This codes for CAWSGYEQYF. The rearrangement links TRBV30 to TRBJ2-7; no firm D call. V lost 1 base and J lost 3, with 1 base in between. The CDR3 totals 10 residues. CDR1 is GTSNPN, CDR2 SVGIG, per germline (reference sequence).

In its sample, this clone was seen once. V and J are TRBV15 and TRBJ2-1; D possibly matches TRBD1 or TRBD2 (5 bases each). Trimming shortened V by 6 bases and J by 8 bases, and 20 bases separated the two germline ends. This CDR3 is 15 amino acids long. Germline-derived CDR1 and CDR2 are LNHNV and YYDKDF (reference sequence). CDR3 nucleotide sequence: TGTGCCACCAGTGGGACGGATCAGGGTACCCATGAGCAGTTCTTC. Translation: CATSGTDQGTHEQFF.

This sequence joins TRBV19 and TRBJ1-2, with D tentatively TRBD1 (6 bases). Trimming pared 3 bases from V and 4 bases from J, leaving 12 bases between. CDR3 length: 14 amino acids. Germline loops: CDR1 LNHDA, CDR2 SQIVND (reference sequence). CDR3 bases: TGTGCCAGTAGTATTCCTGGACAGTCCTATGGCTACACCTTC. Translated: CASSIPGQSYGYTF.

The chain recombines TRBV4-3 with TRBJ1-1; the match to TRBD1 covers 7 bases. V was clipped by 1 base and J by 5 bases; unmatched bases: 7. Per the germline V gene, CDR1 is LGHNA and CDR2 is YSLEER. This CDR3 has 15 residues. The CDR3 DNA is TGCGCCAGCAGCCAAGGGACAGGATTCACGACTGAAGCTTTCTTT. This codes for CASSQGTGFTTEAFF.

V is TRBV19 and J is TRBJ2-7, with D perhaps TRBD1 or TRBD2 (5 bases each). Trimming left V 6 bases short and J 4 bases short, with 16 bases between. Per the germline V gene, CDR1 is LNHDA and CDR2 is SQIVND (reference sequence). The CDR3 covers 14 residues. The CDR3 nucleotides are TGTGCCAGTAGCCCGGGACCGGAATCATACGAGCAGTACTTC. Protein sequence: CASSPGPESYEQYF.

The chain employs TRBV10-3 and TRBJ2-5; 7 bases are shared with TRBD1. The CDR3 spans 13 residues. CDR1 ENHRY and CDR2 SYGVKD come from the germline V gene. Unmatched junction bases numbered 7, after V lost 2 bases and J lost 10 bases. CDR3 in amino acids: CAISELETGVQYF. The CDR3 DNA sequence: TGTGCCATCAGTGAGCTAGAAACAGGGGTCCAGTACTTC.

V usage is TRBV5-4 and J usage is TRBJ2-3; 7 bases are a match to TRBD2. With V trimmed by 2 bases and J by 3 bases, 0 bases remained unmatched. CDR1 and CDR2 from the germline V gene are SGHNT and YYREEE (reference sequence). This CDR3 spans 13 amino acids. The DNA of the CDR3 is TGTGCCAGCAGCTTCGGGGGGACAGATACGCAGTATTTT. Translating it yields CASSFGGTDTQYF.

The V gene is TRBV19, the J gene TRBJ2-7; D possibly corresponds to TRBD1 (5 bases). The CDR3 is 16 residues long. V lost 1 base and J lost 2, with 15 bases in between. Germline V CDR1 and CDR2: LNHDA, SQIVND (reference sequence). This chain's CDR3 is CASSIVRDDSTYEQYF. The CDR3 DNA reads TGTGCCAGTAGTATAGTGCGCGATGACAGTACCTACGAGCAGTACTTC.

The sample holds a few counts of this clone. The rearrangement links TRBV19 to TRBJ1-1; D may be TRBD1 (6 bases). Germline loops: CDR1 LNHDA, CDR2 SQIVND (reference sequence). This CDR3 region has 11 residues. Trimming removed 5 bases at V and 7 bases at J, with 8 bases between. The CDR3 DNA follows: TGTGCCAGTAGTGGGGGGCTTGAAGCTTTCTTT. Its translation: CASSGGLEAFF.